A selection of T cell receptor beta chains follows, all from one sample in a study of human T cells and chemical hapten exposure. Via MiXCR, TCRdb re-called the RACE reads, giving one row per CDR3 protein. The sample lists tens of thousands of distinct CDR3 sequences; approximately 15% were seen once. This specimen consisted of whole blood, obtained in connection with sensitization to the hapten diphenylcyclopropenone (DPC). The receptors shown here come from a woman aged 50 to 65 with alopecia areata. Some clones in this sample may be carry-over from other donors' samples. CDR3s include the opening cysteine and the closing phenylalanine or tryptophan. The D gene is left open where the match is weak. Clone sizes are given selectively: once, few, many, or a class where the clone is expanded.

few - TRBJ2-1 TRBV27 CASSRDGNSYNEQFF TGTGCCAGCAGCCGGGACGGGAATTCCTACAATGAGCAGTTCTTC
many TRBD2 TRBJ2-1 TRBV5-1 CASSLAPGLAPVRYNEQFF TGCGCCAGCAGCTTGGCGCCGGGACTAGCACCAGTCAGGTACAATGAGCAGTTCTTC
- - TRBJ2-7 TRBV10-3 CAISGDTDYEQYF TGTGCCATCAGTGGTGACACGGACTACGAGCAGTACTTC
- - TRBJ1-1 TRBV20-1 CSAREVGRNTEAFF TGCAGTGCTAGAGAGGTCGGACGGAACACTGAAGCTTTCTTT
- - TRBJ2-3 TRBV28 CASSLGKVTDTQYF TGTGCCAGCAGTTTGGGGAAAGTCACAGATACGCAGTATTTT
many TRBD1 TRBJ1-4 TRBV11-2 CASSSPGTGFEKLFF TGTGCCAGCAGCTCCCCCGGGACAGGTTTTGAAAAACTGTTTTTT
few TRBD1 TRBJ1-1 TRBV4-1 CASSQAGTANTEAFF TGCGCCAGCAGCCAAGCCGGGACAGCGAACACTGAAGCTTTCTTT
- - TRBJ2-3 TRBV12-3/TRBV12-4 CASSRTTSTDTQYF TGTGCCAGCAGTCGGACAACTAGCACAGATACGCAGTATTTT
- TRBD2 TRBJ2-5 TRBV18 CASSPLMGGEETQYF TGTGCCAGCTCACCACTGATGGGAGGGGAAGAGACCCAGTACTTC
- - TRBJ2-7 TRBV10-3 CAISGSGSYEQYF TGTGCCATCAGTGGGTCCGGATCCTACGAGCAGTACTTC
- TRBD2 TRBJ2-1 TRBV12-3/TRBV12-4 CASSSGGGYNEQFF TGTGCCAGCAGTTCGGGAGGAGGTTACAATGAGCAGTTCTTC
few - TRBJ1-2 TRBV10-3 CAISRDKGFYGYTF TGTGCCATCAGTCGGGATAAGGGATTCTATGGCTACACCTTC
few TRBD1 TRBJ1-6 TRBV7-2 CASSPGQYNSPLHF TGTGCCAGCAGCCCGGGACAGTATAATTCACCCCTCCACTTT
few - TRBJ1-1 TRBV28 CASSITGLSTEAFF TGTGCCAGCAGTATCACAGGGTTGAGCACTGAAGCTTTCTTT
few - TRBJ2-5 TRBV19 CASSILGDGGETQYF TGTGCCAGTAGTATATTGGGGGACGGCGGAGAGACCCAGTACTTC
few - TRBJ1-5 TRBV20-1 CSARDSFHQPQHF TGCAGTGCTAGAGACAGTTTCCACCAGCCCCAGCATTTT
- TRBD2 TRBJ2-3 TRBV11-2 CASSFTGTRTDTQYF TGTGCCAGCAGCTTCACCGGGACTAGAACAGATACGCAGTATTTT
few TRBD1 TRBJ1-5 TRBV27 CASSLISGGSQPQHF TGTGCCAGCAGTTTAATCTCAGGGGGCAGTCAGCCCCAGCATTTT
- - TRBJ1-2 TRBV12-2 CASRLASGRRNGYTF TGTGCAAGTCGCTTAGCATCCGGCCGGAGGAATGGCTACACCTTC
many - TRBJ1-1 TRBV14 CASSQDQVTEAFF TGTGCCAGCAGCCAAGATCAAGTCACTGAAGCTTTCTTT
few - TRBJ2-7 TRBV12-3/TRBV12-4 CASSLEVRDPMYF TGTGCCAGCAGTTTAGAGGTTAGGGACCCTATGTACTTC
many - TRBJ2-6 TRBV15 CATSRVPYTGTANVLTF TGTGCCACCAGCAGAGTCCCTTACACGGGCACGGCCAACGTCCTGACTTTC
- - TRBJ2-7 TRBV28 CASSLNRRETYEQYF TGTGCCAGCAGTTTAAACAGGCGCGAAACCTACGAGCAGTACTTC
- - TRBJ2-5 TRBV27 CASSSWAQETQYF TGTGCCAGCAGTTCCTGGGCCCAAGAGACCCAGTACTTC
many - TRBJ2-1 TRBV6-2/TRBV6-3 CASSWGLRGQYNEQFF TGTGCCAGCAGTTGGGGTTTGCGGGGGCAGTACAATGAGCAGTTCTTC
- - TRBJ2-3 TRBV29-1 CSPGSGDTQYF TGCAGCCCCGGATCCGGTGATACGCAGTATTTT
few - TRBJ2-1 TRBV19 CASSTIRDTYNEQFF TGTGCCAGTAGTACCATACGGGACACATACAATGAGCAGTTCTTC
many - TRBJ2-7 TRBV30 CAWSRMWEQYF TGTGCCTGGAGCAGAATGTGGGAGCAGTACTTC
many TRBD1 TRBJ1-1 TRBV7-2 CASSLYGGTGRRTEAFF TGTGCCAGCAGCTTATACGGAGGGACAGGGAGGAGAACTGAAGCTTTCTTT
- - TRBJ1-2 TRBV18 CASSPLEANYGYTF TGTGCCAGCTCACCACTTGAAGCTAACTATGGCTACACCTTC
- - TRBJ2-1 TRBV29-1 CNPRNSNEQFF TGCAATCCGAGGAACAGCAATGAGCAGTTCTTC
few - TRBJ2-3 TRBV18 CASSSAVDPRQYF TGTGCCAGCTCATCTGCCGTGGACCCCAGGCAGTATTTT
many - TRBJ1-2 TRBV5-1 CASRAQQNYNYGYTF TGCGCCAGCAGGGCCCAACAGAATTACAACTATGGCTACACCTTC
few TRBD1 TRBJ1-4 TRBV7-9 CASSPKLAGTAHEKLFF TGTGCCAGCAGCCCTAAACTGGCCGGGACAGCCCATGAAAAACTGTTTTTT
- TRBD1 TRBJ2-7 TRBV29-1 CSSGQGSEQYF TGCAGCTCGGGACAGGGGTCCGAGCAGTACTTC
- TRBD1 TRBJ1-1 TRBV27 CASSLLKATGKPFF TGTGCCAGCAGTTTATTGAAGGCGACAGGGAAACCTTTCTTT
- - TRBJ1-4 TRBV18 CASSPVLESGLFF TGTGCCAGCTCACCAGTTTTGGAGTCCGGACTGTTTTTT
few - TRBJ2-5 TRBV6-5 CASGSVDPQETQYF TGTGCCAGCGGTTCGGTGGACCCTCAAGAGACCCAGTACTTC
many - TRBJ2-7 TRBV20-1 CSARRTRRATYEQYF TGCAGTGCTAGACGAACCCGGAGGGCAACCTACGAGCAGTACTTC
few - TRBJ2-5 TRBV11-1 CASSSRDRQETQYF TGTGCCAGCAGCTCCCGGGACCGTCAAGAGACCCAGTACTTC
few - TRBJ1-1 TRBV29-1 CSVEGGSNTEAFF TGCAGCGTTGAGGGGGGATCCAACACTGAAGCTTTCTTT
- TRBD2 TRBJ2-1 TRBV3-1 CASSQVLDRLAGPSYNEQFF TGTGCCAGCAGCCAAGTTTTAGACCGCCTAGCGGGCCCTTCCTACAATGAGCAGTTCTTC
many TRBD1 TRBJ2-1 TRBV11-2 CASLPRGTEYNEQFF TGTGCCAGCCTACCGCGTGGGACAGAGTACAATGAGCAGTTCTTC
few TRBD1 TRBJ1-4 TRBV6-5 CASTMGQGAQKLFF TGTGCCAGCACTATGGGACAGGGGGCGCAAAAACTGTTTTTT
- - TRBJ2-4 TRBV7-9 CASSLAPPEENIQYF TGTGCCAGCAGCTTAGCTCCACCTGAGGAAAACATTCAGTACTTC
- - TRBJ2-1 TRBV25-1 CASSEYKVLGGSSYNEQFF TGTGCCAGCAGTGAATATAAGGTACTGGGCGGAAGCTCCTACAATGAGCAGTTCTTC
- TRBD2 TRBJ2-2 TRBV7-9 CASSLGEIAGRTGELFF TGTGCCAGCAGCTTAGGAGAGATAGCGGGACGCACCGGGGAGCTGTTTTTT
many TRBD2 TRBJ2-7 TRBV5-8 CASSLSTSARVYEQYF TGTGCCAGCAGCTTATCGACTAGCGCCCGGGTATACGAGCAGTACTTC
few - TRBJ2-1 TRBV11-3 CASSLDSGVSYNEQFF TGTGCCAGCAGCTTAGATTCGGGGGTCTCCTACAATGAGCAGTTCTTC
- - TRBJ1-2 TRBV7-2 CASSSRNKAGYTF TGTGCCAGCAGCTCCCGGAACAAGGCTGGCTACACCTTC
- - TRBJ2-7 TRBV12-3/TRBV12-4 CASSLGRHRSYEQYF TGTGCCAGCAGTTTAGGCAGGCACCGCTCCTACGAGCAGTACTTC
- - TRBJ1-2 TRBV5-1 CASSDPPNYGYTF TGCGCCAGCAGCGATCCACCAAACTATGGCTACACCTTC